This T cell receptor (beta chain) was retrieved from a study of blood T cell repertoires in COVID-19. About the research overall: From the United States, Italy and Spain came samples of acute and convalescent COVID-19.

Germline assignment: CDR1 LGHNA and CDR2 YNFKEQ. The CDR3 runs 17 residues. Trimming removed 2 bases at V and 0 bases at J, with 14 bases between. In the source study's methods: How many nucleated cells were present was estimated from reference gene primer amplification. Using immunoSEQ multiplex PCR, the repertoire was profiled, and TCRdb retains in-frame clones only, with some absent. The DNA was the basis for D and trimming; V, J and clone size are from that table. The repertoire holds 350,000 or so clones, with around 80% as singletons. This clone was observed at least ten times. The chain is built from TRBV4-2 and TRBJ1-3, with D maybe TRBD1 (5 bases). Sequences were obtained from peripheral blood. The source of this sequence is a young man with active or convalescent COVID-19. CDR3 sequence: CASSQFLTASSGNTIYF. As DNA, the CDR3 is TGTGCCAGCAGCCAATTTTTGACAGCGAGCTCTGGAAACACCATATATTTT.